This record concerns one T cell receptor (beta chain) sequence. The data derive from a study of shared clonotypes between healthy human individuals. About the research overall: Aged 18 to 49, the donors were a couple of women and a few men.

This CDR3 contains 14 residues. Genomic DNA from each subset was divided evenly over several immunoSEQ plates. Unsorted PBMC DNA was sequenced on ten immunoSEQ deep assay plates. The authors' processing: Filtering was not the same, since immunoSEQ gave junction-only sequences without quality scores. Clones were read by immunoSEQ multiplex PCR, and TCRdb kept only the in-frame ones, dropping some. V, J and clone size were drawn from that table, and D and trimming were deduced from the DNA. This sample has around 500,000 clones, with around 75% found just once. The sequenced material came from PBMCs. The receptor comes from a woman between 35 and 50 years old in good health. Some clones in this sample may be carry-over from other donors' samples. The chain has TRBV21-1 and TRBJ2-5; no DNA check was done on the table's D call, TRBD1. TRBV21-1 is a listed pseudogene. DNA of the CDR3: TGTGCCAGCAGCTCATCGGACAGGGTAGAGACCCAGTACTTC. Translated, it gives CASSSSDRVETQYF.